This TCR beta chain was documented in a study of cytomegalovirus exposure and HLA in healthy donors. Whole-study findings and limits: Several of the most significant clusters were apparently associated with common viral pathogens in a later analysis. Reportedly, cytomegalovirus status was diagnosed with high sensitivity and specificity.

A word on this clone: The antigen is undetermined.

In germline, CDR1 is SGHRS, CDR2 YFSETQ. Deletions cut 3 bases from V and 3 bases from J, with 15 bases between. CDR3 length: 15 residues. Researchers ran the PCR with 60 Vbeta and 13 Jbeta primers. The table came from immunoSEQ multiplex PCR; TCRdb's copy has only in-frame clones and leaves some out. This sample contains about 48,000 clones. The sequenced sample consisted of PBMCs. V gene TRBV5-1 combines with J gene TRBJ2-5; D is uncertain. The source of this sequence is a woman in her thirties or forties in good health and CMV-seronegative. The CDR3 protein is CASSSDTASKETQYF. DNA of the CDR3: TGCGCCAGCAGCTCCGACACAGCCTCAAAAGAGACCCAGTACTTC.